What follows is one T cell receptor (beta chain) and its context. Its antigen is currently unknown. The data derive from a study of T cell repertoires in cytomegalovirus infection. Study context: Indications came from public TCR beta signatures; they pointed to CMV infection and to a matching HLA type.

This CDR3 comprises 14 residues. Germline-derived CDR1 and CDR2 are LNHDA and SQIVND (reference sequence). Trimming took 2 bases from V and 2 from J, leaving 9 bases between them. TCRdb independently ran MiXCR on the reads; one entry per CDR3 protein. The repertoire holds approximately 240,000 distinct CDR3 sequences, 9% to 15% seen once, with around 1.6% in the top ten. Study-level findings and limits: Identification of carriers of CMV plus the relevant HLA was achieved through cumulative public TCR beta family frequency. The ex vivo response showed dominance by HLA-C-restricted CMV-specific TCR beta clonotypes.

The chain uses TRBV19 and TRBJ2-5, with a possible D match to TRBD1 (5 bases). Material for sequencing was PBMCs. This clonotype was sampled from a human donor in good health (CMV status not recorded). Some clones in this sample may be carry-over from other donors' samples. CDR3: CASSIRQPQETQYF. The DNA of the CDR3 is TGTGCCAGTAGTATACGACAGCCACAAGAGACCCAGTACTTC.